These T cell receptor beta chains were read from a single sample in a study of cytomegalovirus exposure and HLA in healthy donors. Sequencing was performed with immunoSEQ multiplex PCR; in TCRdb, only in-frame clones are kept and a portion is missing. The table has roughly 110,000 clones, around 76% seen once; the top ten hold roughly 2.7%. The specimen was PBMCs. The receptors were gathered from a man younger than 40 in good health and CMV-seropositive. Each CDR3 is given with its conserved first and last residue. D genes are given only for firm matches. Some rows mark clone size as missing; the rest say once, few, many or name a class of expanded clone.

CDR3aa: CASSPYLDSDNSGNTIYF; CDR3nt: TGTGCCAGCAGTCCCTATTTGGACAGCGACAACTCTGGAAACACCATATATTTT; j_gene: TRBJ1-3; v_gene: TRBV7-8; abundance: .; d_gene: .
CDR3aa: CASSLPGLAVYEQYF; CDR3nt: TGTGCCAGCAGCTTACCGGGACTAGCCGTCTACGAGCAGTACTTC; j_gene: TRBJ2-7; v_gene: TRBV27; abundance: .; d_gene: TRBD2
CDR3aa: CASSLAGYGYTF; CDR3nt: TGTGCCAGCAGCTTGGCGGGGTATGGCTACACCTTC; j_gene: TRBJ1-2; v_gene: TRBV7-9; abundance: .; d_gene: .
CDR3aa: CASSPLQGSTEAFF; CDR3nt: TGTGCCAGCAGCCCGCTCCAGGGGAGCACTGAAGCTTTCTTT; j_gene: TRBJ1-1; v_gene: TRBV13; abundance: .; d_gene: .
CDR3aa: CASSQVSGNEAFF; CDR3nt: TGTGCCAGCAGCCAAGTCTCCGGGAATGAAGCTTTCTTT; j_gene: TRBJ1-1; v_gene: TRBV7-3; abundance: .; d_gene: .
CDR3aa: CASSQDNGGGGNEQFF; CDR3nt: TGTGCCAGCAGCCAAGATAACGGGGGCGGGGGCAATGAGCAGTTCTTC; j_gene: TRBJ2-1; v_gene: TRBV4-2; abundance: few; d_gene: .
CDR3aa: CASSSVIRQGAGYTF; CDR3nt: TGTGCCAGCAGTTCCGTTATCAGACAGGGCGCCGGCTACACCTTC; j_gene: TRBJ1-2; v_gene: TRBV2; abundance: .; d_gene: TRBD1
CDR3aa: CASSHGMNTEAFF; CDR3nt: TGTGCCAGCAGCCACGGTATGAACACTGAAGCTTTCTTT; j_gene: TRBJ1-1; v_gene: TRBV7-8; abundance: .; d_gene: .
CDR3aa: CASSSGLAVEQFF; CDR3nt: TGTGCCAGCAGCTCCGGACTAGCAGTTGAGCAGTTCTTC; j_gene: TRBJ2-1; v_gene: TRBV5-4; abundance: few; d_gene: TRBD2
CDR3aa: CASSKLGQGASGIGEKLFF; CDR3nt: TGTGCCAGCAGCAAACTTGGACAGGGGGCTTCAGGTATTGGGGAAAAACTGTTTTTT; j_gene: TRBJ1-4; v_gene: TRBV21-1; abundance: .; d_gene: .
CDR3aa: CASSLLGTSGGNEQFF; CDR3nt: TGTGCCAGCAGTTTGCTAGGGACTAGCGGGGGCAATGAGCAGTTCTTC; j_gene: TRBJ2-1; v_gene: TRBV27; abundance: .; d_gene: TRBD2
CDR3aa: CASSAQGNTGELFF; CDR3nt: TGCGCCAGCAGCGCTCAGGGGAACACCGGGGAGCTGTTTTTT; j_gene: TRBJ2-2; v_gene: TRBV5-1; abundance: .; d_gene: .
CDR3aa: CASSSRVGYTEETQYF; CDR3nt: TGTGCCAGCAGCTCCCGAGTCGGGTACACGGAAGAGACCCAGTACTTC; j_gene: TRBJ2-5; v_gene: TRBV14; abundance: .; d_gene: .
CDR3aa: CASSLDPMGQPNTEAFF; CDR3nt: TGCGCCAGCAGCTTGGACCCCATGGGGCAGCCCAACACTGAAGCTTTCTTT; j_gene: TRBJ1-1; v_gene: TRBV5-1; abundance: .; d_gene: .
CDR3aa: CASTPAGPNSPLHF; CDR3nt: TGTGCCAGCACCCCCGCAGGGCCTAATTCACCCCTCCACTTT; j_gene: TRBJ1-6; v_gene: TRBV11-3; abundance: .; d_gene: .
CDR3aa: CASTPGGTSGANGLTF; CDR3nt: TGTGCCAGCACCCCGGGAGGGACCTCTGGGGCCAACGGCCTGACTTTC; j_gene: TRBJ2-6; v_gene: TRBV6-4; abundance: .; d_gene: TRBD2
CDR3aa: CASSLAGGIPNYGYTF; CDR3nt: TGTGCCAGCAGCTTAGCCGGGGGGATCCCCAACTATGGCTACACCTTC; j_gene: TRBJ1-2; v_gene: TRBV13; abundance: once; d_gene: .
CDR3aa: CASSPLLYNEQFF; CDR3nt: TGTGCCAGCAGCCCTCTCCTATACAATGAGCAGTTCTTC; j_gene: TRBJ2-1; v_gene: TRBV6-6; abundance: .; d_gene: .
CDR3aa: CASSYGQATEAFF; CDR3nt: TGTGCCAGCAGTTACGGACAGGCGACTGAAGCTTTCTTT; j_gene: TRBJ1-1; v_gene: TRBV6-5; abundance: .; d_gene: TRBD1
CDR3aa: CASGLSGTGGYETQYF; CDR3nt: TGTGCTAGTGGTTTGTCCGGGACAGGGGGCTACGAGACCCAGTACTTC; j_gene: TRBJ2-5; v_gene: TRBV12-5; abundance: .; d_gene: TRBD1
CDR3aa: CASSGPGDTQYF; CDR3nt: TGTGCCAGCAGTGGGCCTGGAGATACGCAGTATTTT; j_gene: TRBJ2-3; v_gene: TRBV2; abundance: .; d_gene: .
CDR3aa: CAWSLTGGSSPLHF; CDR3nt: TGTGCCTGGAGCCTCACAGGGGGCTCTTCACCCCTCCACTTT; j_gene: TRBJ1-6; v_gene: TRBV30; abundance: .; d_gene: TRBD1
CDR3aa: CAWSVLKGYAEAFF; CDR3nt: TGTGCCTGGAGTGTACTTAAGGGGTATGCTGAAGCTTTCTTT; j_gene: TRBJ1-1; v_gene: TRBV30; abundance: .; d_gene: .
CDR3aa: CASSRRQLVELYNEQFF; CDR3nt: TGCGCCAGCAGCCGAAGACAGTTAGTCGAGCTTTACAATGAGCAGTTCTTC; j_gene: TRBJ2-1; v_gene: TRBV4-1; abundance: few; d_gene: .
CDR3aa: CASSLALTGRNEKLFF; CDR3nt: TGCGCCAGCAGCTTGGCCCTGACAGGACGTAATGAAAAACTGTTTTTT; j_gene: TRBJ1-4; v_gene: TRBV5-1; abundance: .; d_gene: .
CDR3aa: CASSPRNGFTDTQYF; CDR3nt: TGTGCCAGCAGCCCGAGGAACGGATTCACAGATACGCAGTATTTT; j_gene: TRBJ2-3; v_gene: TRBV7-9; abundance: .; d_gene: .
CDR3aa: CASSWPRDTQYF; CDR3nt: TGTGCCAGCAGCTGGCCCCGAGATACGCAGTATTTT; j_gene: TRBJ2-3; v_gene: TRBV11-2; abundance: .; d_gene: .
CDR3aa: CATLVGGRRAFF; CDR3nt: TGTGCCACCCTGGTCGGGGGGCGTCGTGCTTTCTTT; j_gene: TRBJ1-1; v_gene: TRBV21-1; abundance: .; d_gene: .
CDR3aa: CASSLTGDNEQFF; CDR3nt: TGTGCCAGCAGCTTAACAGGGGACAATGAGCAGTTCTTC; j_gene: TRBJ2-1; v_gene: TRBV7-3; abundance: .; d_gene: .
CDR3aa: CASSRHLAGGQLGEETQYF; CDR3nt: TGTGCCAGCAGCCGCCACCTCGCGGGGGGGCAGTTAGGGGAAGAGACCCAGTACTTC; j_gene: TRBJ2-5; v_gene: TRBV11-3; abundance: once; d_gene: TRBD2
CDR3aa: CASSSGGDVGLGYTF; CDR3nt: TGTGCCAGCAGCTCCGGAGGGGACGTGGGTCTTGGCTACACCTTC; j_gene: TRBJ1-2; v_gene: TRBV9; abundance: .; d_gene: .
CDR3aa: CASSLEAGVAGANVLTF; CDR3nt: TGTGCCAGCAGCTTAGAGGCAGGGGTTGCCGGGGCCAACGTCCTGACTTTC; j_gene: TRBJ2-6; v_gene: TRBV11-3; abundance: .; d_gene: .
CDR3aa: CASSPPQQRGGDTQYF; CDR3nt: TGCGCCAGCAGCCCCCCACAGCAGCGGGGGGGCGATACGCAGTATTTT; j_gene: TRBJ2-3; v_gene: TRBV4-1; abundance: .; d_gene: TRBD2